Described below is a single T cell receptor beta chain sequence and its context. Its antigen remains unknown. This sample's time point: week 47, end of study. With topical imiquimod, each dose of the vaccine consisted of 300 ug of mutant IDH1 20-mer peptide. The source of the sample is a study of a mutant IDH1 vaccine in newly diagnosed glioma. Background on the study: Receipt of radiotherapy, temozolomide, or both preceded the study, and most received both.

The method was immunoSEQ multiplex PCR; TCRdb's version includes in-frame clones alone and lacks a portion of them. The profile shows roughly 56,000 clones, over 75% of them singletons. Trimming removed 4 bases from V and 1 base from J; junction bases left unmatched: 3. The CDR3 has 15 amino acids. Germline V lookup: CDR1 MDHEN, CDR2 SYDVKM. This chain uses TRBV28 with TRBJ2-3; 9 nucleotides align to TRBD2. Specimen: PBMCs, collected from a glioma patient whose treatment included an IDH1 peptide vaccine. The receptor was isolated from a woman in her forties with glioma. Some clones in this sample may be carry-over from other donors' samples. CDR3 sequence: CASSSLAGGTDTQYF. The CDR3 DNA reads TGTGCCAGCAGTTCACTAGCGGGCGGCACAGATACGCAGTATTTT.